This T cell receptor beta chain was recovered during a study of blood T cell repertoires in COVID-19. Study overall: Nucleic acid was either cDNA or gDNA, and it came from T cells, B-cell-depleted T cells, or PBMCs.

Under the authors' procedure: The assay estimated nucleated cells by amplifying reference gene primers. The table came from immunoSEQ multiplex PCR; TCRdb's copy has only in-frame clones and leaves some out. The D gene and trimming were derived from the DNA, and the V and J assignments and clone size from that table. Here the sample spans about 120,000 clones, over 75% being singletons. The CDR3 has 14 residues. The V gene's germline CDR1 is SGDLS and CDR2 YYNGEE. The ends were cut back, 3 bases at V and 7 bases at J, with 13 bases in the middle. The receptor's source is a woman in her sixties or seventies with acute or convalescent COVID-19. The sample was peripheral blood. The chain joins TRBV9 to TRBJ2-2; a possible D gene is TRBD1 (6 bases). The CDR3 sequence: CASSEQQGFGELFF. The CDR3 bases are TGTGCCAGCAGCGAGCAACAGGGCTTCGGGGAGCTGTTTTTT.